This T cell receptor (beta chain) stems from a study of CD8 T cells in Susac syndrome. cDNA came from around 0.5 to 1 ug RNA primed by random hexamers. The method of amplification for TCR beta CDR3 was immunoSEQ multiplex PCR, covering 54 Vbeta and 13 Jbeta. TCRdb reprocessed the immunoSEQ multiplex PCR reads with MiXCR, giving one entry per CDR3 protein. The sample shows 250,000 or so distinct CDR3 sequences, around 93% of them seen only once. CD8+ and CD4+ blood T cells underwent TCR beta sequencing. The multiple sclerosis controls, all treatment-naive patients, had relapsing-remitting disease that was stable or active. TEMRA cells underwent FACS enrichment and CD8+ and CD4+ T cells underwent negative isolation. This TCR came from a human donor with multiple sclerosis. Sequencing input: CD4+ T cells from PBMCs.

CDR3 DNA: TGTGCTAGTATTAGGGGACAGGGGGATCAGCCCCAGCATTTT. It encodes CASIRGQGDQPQHF. The genes are TRBV12-5 and TRBJ1-5, with 11 bases fitting TRBD1. Germline V lookup: CDR1 LGHNT, CDR2 FRNRAP. The CDR3 sequence is 14 residues long. Trimming cost V 8 bases and J 5 bases; bases outside gene matches: 5. The complete variable domain, with remaining parts taken from reference TRBV12-5 and TRBJ1-5, reads DARVTQTPRHKVTEMGQEVTMRCQPILGHNTVFWYRQTMMQGLELLAYFRNRAPLDDSGMPKDRFSAEMPDATLATLKIQPSEPRDSAVYFCASIRGQGDQPQHFGDGTRLSIL.